These 10 T cell receptor beta chains were all obtained from the same sample, sequenced in a study of technical replicates of blood from a handful of donors. This table comes from immunoSEQ multiplex PCR, and its TCRdb copy is limited to in-frame clones, with some not included. Here the sample spans around 80,000 clones, 95% to 98% being singletons. The sample comprised T cells isolated from PBMCs. These receptors came from a human donor in good health.

The chain is built from TRBV27 and TRBJ1-1, with 8 bases matching TRBD1. The CDR3 is 16 amino acids. Germline CDR1 reads MNHEY; CDR2 reads SMNVEV (reference sequence). V shed 3 bases, J shed 2 bases, and the junction held 8 bases outside the gene matches. The CDR3 sequence: CASSFFRTGHNTEAFF. The CDR3 DNA reads TGTGCCAGCAGTTTCTTCAGGACAGGGCATAACACTGAAGCTTTCTTT.

The chain couples TRBV6-1 to TRBJ1-2; 9 bases align to TRBD1. CDR3 length: 13 residues. The J segment lost 5 bases and the V segment lost 10 bases, leaving 8 bases of the junction unmatched. CDR1 and CDR2 (germline): MNHNS, SASEGT. CDR3 DNA sequence: TGTGCCACGCGGACAGGGGCGTGGTATGGCTACACCTTC. Translating gives CATRTGAWYGYTF.

The rearrangement uses TRBV18 and TRBJ2-7, with a weak D call TRBD2 (5 bases). V was pared by 6 bases and J by 3 bases, with 12 bases between. The CDR3 has 13 amino acids. Germline CDR1 is KGHSH and CDR2 is LQKENI. The CDR3 region has the DNA TGTGCCAGCTCCCCGGCGGCGGGCTACGAGCAGTACTTC. Protein: CASSPAAGYEQYF.

The V and J genes are TRBV6-1 and TRBJ2-2; the D is unclear. This CDR3 contains 13 residues. Trimming stripped 0 bases from V and 7 bases from J, with 6 bases between. CDR1 MNHNS and CDR2 SASEGT come from the germline V gene. CDR3 sequence: CASSEAIGGELFF. CDR3 DNA sequence: TGTGCCAGCAGTGAAGCGATCGGCGGGGAGCTGTTTTTT.

The chain recombines TRBV7-9 with TRBJ1-3; no clear D. Trimming pared 3 bases from V and 0 bases from J, leaving 6 bases between. The CDR3 consists of 14 residues. Germline V gene data show CDR1 as SEHNR and CDR2 as FQNEAQ (reference sequence). CDR3 in DNA: TGTGCCAGCAGCTTCCTTAACTCTGGAAACACCATATATTTT. This encodes CASSFLNSGNTIYF.

This clone was detected once. The chain is built from TRBV20-1 and TRBJ1-1; D ambiguous. Germline assignment: CDR1 DFQATT and CDR2 SNEGSKA (reference sequence). The CDR3 totals 9 residues. CDR3 in amino acids: CKLNTEAFF. DNA of the CDR3: TGCAAATTAAACACTGAAGCTTTCTTT.

The chain recombines TRBV19 with TRBJ2-1, with 8 bases matching TRBD2. This CDR3 comprises 16 residues. Trimming at V came to 5 bases and at J to 5 bases, leaving 11 bases not matched to a gene. From germline, CDR1 is LNHDA and CDR2 SQIVND (reference sequence). The CDR3 sequence is CASSERAGDTNNEQFF. As DNA, the CDR3 is TGTGCCAGTAGTGAAAGAGCGGGAGATACGAACAATGAGCAGTTCTTC.

The chain employs TRBV11-3 and TRBJ2-2; the match to TRBD1 covers 8 bases. V lost 5 bases to trimming and J lost 9 bases; unmatched junction nucleotides: 11. Germline V CDR1 and CDR2: SGHNT, YENEEA. This CDR3 region has 15 residues. CDR3 amino acids: CASSHIQGAPRELFF. The DNA for the CDR3 is TGTGCCAGCAGCCACATTCAGGGGGCGCCCAGGGAGCTGTTTTTT.

The chain has TRBV5-5 and TRBJ2-5; 13 bases are shared with TRBD2. Germline loops: CDR1 SGHKS, CDR2 YYEKEE (reference sequence). The trim removed 4 bases at V and 0 bases at J, leaving 3 bases unmatched. This CDR3 has 16 amino acids. The CDR3 coding sequence is TGTGCCAGCAGCCTACTAGCGGGGGGGTACCAAGAGACCCAGTACTTC. It is translated as CASSLLAGGYQETQYF.

V usage is TRBV21-1 and J usage is TRBJ1-6. TRBV21-1 is an annotated pseudogene. The CDR3 runs to 16 residues. The CDR3 DNA is TGTGCCAGCAGCAAAACGGGGGGCAACTATAATTCACCCCTCCACTTT. Its protein is CASSKTGGNYNSPLHF.